This passage covers 9 T cell receptor beta chains from one sample sequenced in a study of control samples from healthy donors and cancer patients. The data were produced by immunoSEQ multiplex PCR, yet TCRdb's version contains in-frame clones alone and is incomplete. The table shows tens of thousands of clones, with 88% occurring only once. Material for sequencing was blood. The source of these receptors is a man in his fifties in good health.

V and J are TRBV7-9 and TRBJ2-7; D remains unclear. CDR1 and CDR2 (germline): SEHNR, FQNEAQ (reference sequence). V dropped 5 bases and J dropped 5 bases, with 7 bases sitting between them. This CDR3 is 11 amino acids long. The CDR3 DNA is TGTGCCAGCAGCGAGACCCACGAGCAGTACTTC. Residues: CASSETHEQYF.

J is TRBJ2-2 and V is TRBV28, with 9 positions matching TRBD2. This CDR3 has 17 amino acids. Germline CDR1 MDHEN, CDR2 SYDVKM. V trimming: 5 bases; J trimming: 6 bases; junction bases outside the gene matches: 13. CDR3 nucleotide sequence: TGTGCCAGCAGTCCAATCTCTAGCGGGATTTTCTCCGGGGAGCTGTTTTTT. Protein product: CASSPISSGIFSGELFF.

The V gene is TRBV7-9, the J gene TRBJ2-2; 11 nucleotides match TRBD2. Germline V gene data show CDR1 as SEHNR and CDR2 as FQNEAQ (reference sequence). The CDR3 length is 18 residues. V gave up 5 bases and J gave up 4 bases; unmatched junction bases: 12. This CDR3 is CASSNTALAGESTGELFF. The DNA of the CDR3 is TGTGCCAGCAGCAATACAGCACTAGCGGGAGAGAGCACCGGGGAGCTGTTTTTT.

The chain couples TRBV24-1 to TRBJ1-5; maybe TRBD1 (5 bases). The CDR3 length is 12 residues. Germline-derived CDR1 and CDR2 are KGHDR and SFDVKD. Trimming left V 9 bases short and J 11 bases short, with 16 bases between. The CDR3 sequence is CATSPGGGAQHF. The CDR3 region has the DNA TGTGCCACCTCCCCCGGTGGGGGGGCCCAGCATTTT.

The genes are TRBV11-3 and TRBJ2-5; tentative D call: TRBD2 (6 bases). CDR1 is SGHNT, CDR2 YENEEA, per germline. There are 14 residues in the CDR3. Trimming stripped 4 bases from V and 5 bases from J, with 14 bases between. CDR3 sequence: CASSYQGREETQYF. CDR3 DNA sequence: TGTGCCAGCAGCTATCAGGGACGGGAGGAGACCCAGTACTTC. Based on the CDR3 plus reference TRBV11-3 and TRBJ2-5, the full variable domain is EAGVVQSPRYKIIEKKQPVAFWCNPISGHNTLYWYLQNLGQGPELLIRYENEEAVDDSQLPKDRFSAERLKGVDSTLKIQPAELGDSAVYLCASSYQGREETQYFGPGTRLLVL.

The chain recombines TRBV28 with TRBJ2-2, with 9 bases that match TRBD2. The CDR3 has 16 amino acids. CDR1 is MDHEN, CDR2 SYDVKM, per germline. The V segment lost 6 bases and the J segment 1 base; nucleotides outside the gene matches: 6. In DNA form, the CDR3 reads TGTGCCAGCAGCAAACGGACTAGCGAGAACACCGGGGAGCTGTTTTTT. Translation: CASSKRTSENTGELFF. Supplemented by reference TRBV28 and TRBJ2-2, the full variable domain reads DVKVTQSSRYLVKRTGEKVFLECVQDMDHENMFWYRQDPGLGLRLIYFSYDVKMKEKGDIPEGYSVSREKKERFSLILESASTNQTSMYLCASSKRTSENTGELFFGEGSRLTVL.

The V gene is TRBV27, the J gene TRBJ2-7, with TRBD1 matching 8 bases. Germline CDR1 MNHEY, CDR2 SMNVEV (reference sequence). Trimming took 5 bases from V and 3 from J; bases not matched to a gene: 6. This CDR3 is built from 14 residues. CDR3 in amino acids: CASSTWTGSYEQYF. Written as DNA, the CDR3 is TGTGCCAGCAGTACCTGGACAGGGAGCTACGAGCAGTACTTC.

The chain joins TRBV11-2 to TRBJ2-2; tentative D call: TRBD2 (5 bases). Trimming took 5 bases from V and 7 from J, leaving 17 bases between them. The CDR3 is made up of 15 amino acids. The germline gives CDR1 SGHAT, CDR2 FQNNGV. The CDR3 sequence: CASSQTGSWYGELFF. CDR3 sequence (DNA): TGTGCCAGCAGCCAGACGGGGAGCTGGTACGGGGAGCTGTTTTTT. Drawing the rest from reference TRBV11-2 and TRBJ2-2, the complete variable domain is EAGVAQSPRYKIIEKRQSVAFWCNPISGHATLYWYQQILGQGPKLLIQFQNNGVVDDSQLPKDRFSAERLKGVDSTLKIQPAKLEDSAVYLCASSQTGSWYGELFFGEGSRLTVL.

V gene TRBV30 combines with J gene TRBJ1-6; D not resolved. The V and J ends lost 0 bases and 8 bases respectively, with 8 bases between them. From germline, CDR1 is GTSNPN and CDR2 SVGIG (reference sequence). The CDR3 has 13 residues. CDR3 in DNA: TGTGCCTGGAGTGTACATATAGATTCACCCCTCCACTTT. Translating it yields CAWSVHIDSPLHF.